The 8 T cell receptor beta chains below come from one sample, sequenced in a study of blood T cell repertoires in COVID-19. Generated by immunoSEQ multiplex PCR, the TCRdb table keeps only in-frame clones and is missing some. This sample has 70,000 or so clones, with 70% to 90% found just once. Sequences were obtained from peripheral blood. The receptor source for this set is a man in his sixties or seventies with active or convalescent COVID-19.

The chain couples TRBV3-1 (or the pseudogene TRBV3-2) to TRBJ2-1; TRBD2 might be the D (5 bases). Trimming removed 0 bases at V and 8 bases at J, with 14 bases between. CDR1 LGHDT and CDR2 YNNKEL come from the germline V gene (reference sequence). This CDR3 has 15 amino acids. The CDR3 loop is CASSQDYNGIDEQFF. The CDR3 bases are TGTGCCAGCAGCCAAGACTATAACGGGATCGATGAGCAGTTCTTC.

This clone has a handful of counts. V and J are TRBV6-5 and TRBJ1-1, with 7 bases matching TRBD1. The CDR3 runs to 14 residues. In germline, CDR1 is MNHEY, CDR2 SVGAGI. V shed 5 bases, J shed 0 bases, and the junction held 3 bases outside the gene matches. CDR3: CASSLQGLNTEAFF. For the CDR3, the DNA is TGTGCCAGCAGTCTACAGGGGCTGAACACTGAAGCTTTCTTT.

Here the CDR3 DNA reads TGTGCCAGCAGTCGAGACGGGGAGCAGTACTTC. It is translated as CASSRDGEQYF. The genes are TRBV11-3 and TRBJ2-7; D is ambiguous. From germline, CDR1 is SGHNT and CDR2 YENEEA. V gave up 6 bases and J gave up 7 bases, with 10 bases separating them. This CDR3 is 11 amino acids long.

The J gene is TRBJ1-1, the V gene TRBV9; TRBD1 matches at 7 bases. CDR3 length: 16 residues. Germline values: CDR1 SGDLS, CDR2 YYNGEE. The V and J ends lost 5 bases and 0 bases, in that order; junction bases with no gene match: 10. Here the CDR3 reads CASSRGTALMNTEAFF. In DNA, the CDR3 is TGTGCCAGCAGTAGGGGGACAGCGTTAATGAACACTGAAGCTTTCTTT.

This rearrangement joins TRBV11-3 to TRBJ2-2; a weak D match, TRBD1 (5 bases). This CDR3 spans 15 amino acids. CDR1 and CDR2 (germline): SGHNT, YENEEA. The V and J ends lost 2 bases and 4 bases respectively, with 11 bases between them. This CDR3 reads CASSLTGSGTGELFF. The DNA for the CDR3 is TGTGCCAGCAGCTTAACAGGTTCGGGCACCGGGGAGCTGTTTTTT.

This clone was counted a few times. The chain has TRBV5-1 and TRBJ2-7; D is possibly TRBD1 (6 bases). This CDR3 comprises 15 residues. The V gene's germline CDR1 is SGHRS and CDR2 YFSETQ. V was clipped by 4 bases and J by 2 bases, with 16 bases between them. The CDR3 sequence: CASSGPRDTTYEQYF. In DNA, the CDR3 is TGCGCCAGCAGCGGCCCCCGGGACACGACCTACGAGCAGTACTTC.

V and J are TRBV15 and TRBJ2-3; 11 nucleotides match TRBD2. Germline values: CDR1 LNHNV, CDR2 YYDKDF (reference sequence). V trimming: 0 bases; J trimming: 4 bases; junction bases outside the gene matches: 3. The CDR3 spans 16 residues. CDR3 amino acids: CATSRDQTSGADTQYF. As DNA, the CDR3 is TGTGCCACCAGCAGAGACCAGACTAGCGGGGCAGATACGCAGTATTTT.

This chain joins TRBV11-2 and TRBJ1-4, with D maybe TRBD1 (6 bases). V lost 3 bases and J lost 0, with 8 bases in between. Germline V lookup: CDR1 SGHAT, CDR2 FQNNGV. This CDR3 region has 15 residues. The DNA of the CDR3 is TGTGCCAGCAGCTTCGGACAGACAACTAATGAAAAACTGTTTTTT. This sequence encodes CASSFGQTTNEKLFF.